This T cell receptor beta chain was recorded in a study of T-cell memory formation after mild COVID-19. CDR1 and CDR2 from the germline V gene are KGHSH and LQKENI. Deletions cut 3 bases from V and 5 bases from J, with 19 bases between. This CDR3 region has 16 residues. TCRdb recomputed calls from the 5' RACE reads with MiXCR, one row per CDR3 protein. Of around 200,000 distinct CDR3 sequences listed, around 25% are singletons. This clonotype was found a few times. Its specificity is not known. Study outcomes and limitations: In pre-infection memory, a portion of responding clones appeared, which suggested that cross-reactive memory joined.

The chain is built from TRBV18 and TRBJ2-5; D is perhaps TRBD1 (7 bases). The sequenced material came from PBMCs or a T cell subset sorted from them (not recorded which). The clonotype comes from an adult woman who had mild COVID-19 (a few samples of this study predate the infection). Cell type and time point are not known. The CDR3: CASSPRPGQAGETQYF. The CDR3 DNA reads as TGTGCCAGCTCACCGAGGCCCGGACAGGCGGGGGAGACCCAGTACTTC.